The present T cell receptor beta chain was sequenced within a study of blood T cell repertoires in COVID-19. In the study overall: Sample material is recorded as cDNA or gDNA derived from T cells, B-cell-depleted T cells, or PBMCs.

In the authors' methods: For nucleated cells, counts were estimated from reference gene primer amplification. Data came from immunoSEQ multiplex PCR; TCRdb stores just in-frame clones and leaves some out. That table gives V, J and clone size, and the DNA gave D and trimming. The sample includes a few hundred thousand clones, roughly nine tenths seen only once; the top ten take roughly 2.2%. J was trimmed by 2 bases and V by 1 base; bases with no gene match: 5. Germline values: CDR1 SGHTA, CDR2 FQGTGA. The CDR3 totals 15 residues. Sequencing used peripheral blood. V gene TRBV7-3 combines with J gene TRBJ2-7; 7 nucleotides align to TRBD2. The sequence came from a woman between 45 and 60 years old with acute or convalescent COVID-19. The DNA for the CDR3 is TGTGCCAGCAGCTTAAGGGGAGGGCTCCCCTACGAGCAGTACTTC. Translating gives CASSLRGGLPYEQYF.